This is a list of T cell receptor beta chains from one sample in a study of cytomegalovirus exposure and HLA in healthy donors. Libraries were prepared by immunoSEQ multiplex PCR; TCRdb keeps only in-frame clonotypes and omits some of them. The sample has roughly 120,000 clones; about two thirds are singletons. Source material: PBMCs. These receptors came from a young man in good health and CMV-seropositive. Both conserved end residues are part of each CDR3. A D gene is named only where the DNA matches it firmly. Not all rows give a size; the values are once, few, many and, for expanded clones, a class.

V gene	D gene	CDR3 length	clone size	J gene	CDR3 protein
TRBV6-1	-	14	-	TRBJ2-7	CASSRKDLGGEQYF
TRBV5-1	-	15	-	TRBJ1-1	CASSLLDSLNTEAFF
TRBV5-1	TRBD1	15	few	TRBJ2-5	CASSSNGQGGETQYF
TRBV27	TRBD2	15	-	TRBJ2-2	CASSSLADLGGELFF
TRBV7-2	-	15	-	TRBJ1-1	CASSLGGNLNTEAFF
TRBV7-7	-	13	-	TRBJ1-1	CASSSQLNTEAFF
TRBV4-1	TRBD1	15	few	TRBJ1-1	CASSRLDREDTEAFF
TRBV10-2	-	15	-	TRBJ2-1	CASSDMGLEYNEQFF
TRBV27	-	11	-	TRBJ2-3	CASSSLDTQYF
TRBV6-5	TRBD1	14	-	TRBJ1-2	CASSRGSGGRGYTF
TRBV27	TRBD1	16	-	TRBJ2-6	CASSFQGAVGANVLTF
TRBV6-4	TRBD1	16	-	TRBJ1-5	CASSGHRGYSNQPQHF
TRBV7-9	-	17	-	TRBJ1-1	CASSNIPRPRVNTEAFF
TRBV6-1	TRBD2	14	-	TRBJ2-2	CATGGGRNTGELFF
TRBV2	-	13	few	TRBJ1-1	CASRGDEDTEAFF
TRBV11-3	TRBD2	14	-	TRBJ2-1	CASSPIAGQFVGFF
TRBV28	TRBD2	13	few	TRBJ2-5	CASAPGGRETQYF
TRBV13	TRBD2	17	-	TRBJ2-3	CASSFGTSGGASDTQYF
TRBV2	-	13	-	TRBJ2-4	CASLGPDGNIQYF
TRBV6-5	-	13	-	TRBJ1-2	CASKEVDAYGYTF
TRBV5-1	-	15	-	TRBJ1-1	CASSLEQALNTEAFF
TRBV19	-	17	-	TRBJ1-6	CASSIGFSSSYNSPLHF
TRBV7-8	TRBD2	22	-	TRBJ2-5	CASSLFLPRVRTSGRGEETQYF
TRBV2	-	13	-	TRBJ1-3	CASGTVSGNTIYF
TRBV10-3	TRBD1	14	-	TRBJ2-4	CAISGGQGKNIQYF
TRBV10-2	TRBD1	13	-	TRBJ1-2	CATSGTGVYGYTF